These 10 T cell receptor beta chains originate from one sample sequenced in a study of control samples from healthy donors and cancer patients. Sequencing used immunoSEQ multiplex PCR; TCRdb keeps in-frame clones, though not all of them. The data hold 150,000 to 200,000 clones, with about 90% observed a single time. The sample was blood. The receptors here all came from a woman in her twenties or thirties in good health.

The chain joins TRBV18 to TRBJ2-7, with TRBD2 as a possible D gene (5 bases). Germline V gene sequence: CDR1 KGHSH, CDR2 LQKENI. Between the trimmed V and J ends, which lost 6 bases and 2 bases, there was a span of 11 bases. The CDR3 sequence is 13 residues long. This CDR3 reads CASSPEGAYEQYF. The CDR3, as DNA: TGTGCCAGCTCCCCTGAGGGAGCCTACGAGCAGTACTTC.

This clone was counted between two and nine times. The chain couples TRBV10-3 to TRBJ2-1; unclear D gene. This CDR3 is built from 13 residues. Trimming stripped 3 bases from V and 7 bases from J, with 10 bases between. CDR1 is ENHRY and CDR2 is SYGVKD in the germline V gene. The CDR3 loop reads CAISDREMNEQFF. The CDR3 bases are TGTGCCATCAGTGACCGAGAAATGAATGAGCAGTTCTTC.

V usage is TRBV2 and J usage is TRBJ1-5; no reliable D call. Per germline, CDR1 SNHLY and CDR2 FYNNEI. This CDR3 is built from 16 residues. Trimming left V 6 bases short and J 3 bases short, with 18 bases between. The CDR3 here is CASSFRKETNNQPQHF. CDR3 sequence (DNA): TGTGCCAGCAGCTTTCGGAAGGAGACCAACAATCAGCCCCAGCATTTT.

About this clone: At the DNA level, this CDR3 is encoded by other sequences in the same sample as well. V and J are TRBV24-1 and TRBJ2-1, with 9 bases aligning to TRBD1. CDR3 length: 16 amino acids. J was trimmed by 1 base and V by 0 bases; bases with no gene match: 0. CDR1 KGHDR and CDR2 SFDVKD come from the germline V gene. CDR3 sequence reads: CATSDLGQGSYNEQFF. CDR3 DNA sequence: TGTGCCACCAGTGATTTGGGACAGGGGTCCTACAATGAGCAGTTCTTC.

V gene TRBV24-1 combines with J gene TRBJ1-2; D is perhaps TRBD1 (5 bases). The CDR3 totals 12 residues. The V gene's germline CDR1 is KGHDR and CDR2 SFDVKD. The V end lost 9 bases, the J end lost 8 bases, and 15 bases lay between the germline ends. This CDR3 is CATRDGEGGYTF. CDR3 coding DNA: TGTGCCACCCGGGACGGCGAAGGCGGCTACACCTTC.

The rearrangement uses TRBV10-3 and TRBJ2-7; 10 bases are shared with TRBD1. V was clipped by 6 bases and J by 2 bases; unmatched bases: 4. The germline CDR1 and CDR2 sequences are ENHRY and SYGVKD. This CDR3 spans 14 amino acids. The CDR3 coding sequence is TGTGCCATCAGCCTAGGACAGGGGGCCTACGAGCAGTACTTC. Translating gives CAISLGQGAYEQYF.

The rearrangement uses TRBV4-1 and TRBJ1-1; D is unclear. The CDR3 is 14 amino acids. Trimming left V 1 base short and J 1 base short, with 7 bases between. Germline lookup yields CDR1 MGHRA and CDR2 YSYEKL. As DNA, the CDR3 is TGCGCCAGCAGCCAAGTTCAGCGGAACACTGAAGCTTTCTTT. Translating it yields CASSQVQRNTEAFF.

This clone was seen a single time. The V gene is TRBV11-1, the J gene TRBJ2-1, with D perhaps being TRBD1 or TRBD2 (7 bases each). The germline CDR1 and CDR2 sequences are SGHAT and FQDESV (reference sequence). The V gene lost 6 bases and the J gene lost 2 bases, with 14 bases spanning the gap. CDR3 length equals 15 residues. CDR3 region: CASSSTGTTYNEQFF. The CDR3 nucleotides are TGTGCCAGCAGTTCGACAGGGACTACCTACAATGAGCAGTTCTTC.

The V call is TRBV18, the J call TRBJ1-3, with D unresolved. The CDR3 is made up of 14 amino acids. Germline CDR1 reads KGHSH; CDR2 reads LQKENI. Trimming shortened V by 2 bases and J by 2 bases, and 7 bases separated the two germline ends. CDR3 coding DNA: TGTGCCAGCTCACCAGAATCGCCTGGAAACACCATATATTTT. Its translation: CASSPESPGNTIYF.

The CDR3 loop reads CATSDFGSAGPQHF. DNA for the CDR3: TGTGCCACCAGTGATTTCGGCTCCGCGGGGCCCCAGCATTTT. This chain links TRBV24-1 with TRBJ1-5; D unclear. The CDR3 extends over 14 amino acids. V gave up 1 base and J gave up 9 bases, with 12 bases separating them. Germline values: CDR1 KGHDR, CDR2 SFDVKD.